This note documents a single T cell receptor (beta chain) sequence. The antigen is not known. These data come from a study of post-analysis software for immune sequencing data. Each TCR beta cDNA library carried unique molecular identifiers. Using its own MiXCR run on the PCR reads, TCRdb lists one record per CDR3 protein. This sample carries around 700,000 distinct CDR3 sequences, 55% to 60% of them seen once, and the ten largest clones take roughly 10%. Study conclusions and caveats: Roughly 5 TRBV segments (TRBV5-6, TRBV5-1 and TRBV20-1 among them) occurred more frequently in patients than in controls.

This CDR3 is 15 amino acids long. The junction had 6 bases not matched to a gene; V was cut back by 6 bases and J by 6 bases. This sequence was found in a girl aged 2 to 9 with multiple sclerosis. The rearrangement links TRBV12-3 or TRBV12-4 to TRBJ2-3, with 13 bases identical to TRBD2. Sequenced sample: blood. CDR3 DNA: TGTGCCAGCAGCCCTAGGACTAGCGGGAGTGATACGCAGTATTTT. Encoded protein: CASSPRTSGSDTQYF.